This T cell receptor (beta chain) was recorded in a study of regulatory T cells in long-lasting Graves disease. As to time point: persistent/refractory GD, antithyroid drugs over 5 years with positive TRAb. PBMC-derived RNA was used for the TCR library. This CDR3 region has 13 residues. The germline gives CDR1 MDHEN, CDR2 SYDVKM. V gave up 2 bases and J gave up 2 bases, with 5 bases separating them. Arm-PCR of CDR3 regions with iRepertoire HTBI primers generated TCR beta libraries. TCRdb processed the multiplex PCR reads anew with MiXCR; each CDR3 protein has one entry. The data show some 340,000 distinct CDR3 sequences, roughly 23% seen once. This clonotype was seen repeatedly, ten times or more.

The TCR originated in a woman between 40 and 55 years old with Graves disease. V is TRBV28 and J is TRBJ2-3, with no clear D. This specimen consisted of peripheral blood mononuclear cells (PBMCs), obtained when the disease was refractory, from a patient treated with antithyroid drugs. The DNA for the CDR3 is TGTGCCAGCAGTTTACCGCACACAGATACGCAGTATTTT. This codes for CASSLPHTDTQYF.